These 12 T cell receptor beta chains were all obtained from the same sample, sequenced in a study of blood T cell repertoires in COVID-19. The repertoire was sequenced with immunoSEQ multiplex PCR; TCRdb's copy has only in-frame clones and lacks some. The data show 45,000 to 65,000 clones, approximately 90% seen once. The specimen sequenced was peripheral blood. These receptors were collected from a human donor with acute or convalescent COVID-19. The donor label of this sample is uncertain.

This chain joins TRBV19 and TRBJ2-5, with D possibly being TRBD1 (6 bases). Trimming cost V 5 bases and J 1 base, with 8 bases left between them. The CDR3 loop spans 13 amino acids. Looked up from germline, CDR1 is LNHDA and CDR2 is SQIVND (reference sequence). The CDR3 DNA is TGTGCCAGTAGTCACAGGGTCCAAGAGACCCAGTACTTC. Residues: CASSHRVQETQYF.

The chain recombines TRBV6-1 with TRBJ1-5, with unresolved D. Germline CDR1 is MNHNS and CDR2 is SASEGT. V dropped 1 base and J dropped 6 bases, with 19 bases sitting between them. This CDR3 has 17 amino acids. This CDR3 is CASSEDPGGMVSQPQHF. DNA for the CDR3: TGTGCCAGCAGTGAAGACCCGGGAGGGATGGTTAGTCAGCCCCAGCATTTT.

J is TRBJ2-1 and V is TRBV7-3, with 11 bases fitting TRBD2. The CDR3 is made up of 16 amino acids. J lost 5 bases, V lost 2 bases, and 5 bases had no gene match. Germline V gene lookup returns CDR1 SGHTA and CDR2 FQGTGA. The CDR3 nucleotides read TGTGCCAGCAGCTTATACGGGACTAGCGGCAACAATGAGCAGTTCTTC. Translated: CASSLYGTSGNNEQFF. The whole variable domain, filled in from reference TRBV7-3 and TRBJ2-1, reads GAGVSQTPSNKVTEKGKYVELRCDPISGHTALYWYRQSLGQGPEFLIYFQGTGAADDSGLPNDRFFAVRPEGSVSTLKIQRTERGDSAVYLCASSLYGTSGNNEQFFGPGTRLTVL.

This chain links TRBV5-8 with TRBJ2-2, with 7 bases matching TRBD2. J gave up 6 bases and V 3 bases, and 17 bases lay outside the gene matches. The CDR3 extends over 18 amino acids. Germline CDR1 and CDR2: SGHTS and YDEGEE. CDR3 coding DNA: TGTGCCAGCAGCTCAGGACCTGTGAGGACTAGTGTTGCCGGGGAGCTGTTTTTT. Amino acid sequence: CASSSGPVRTSVAGELFF.

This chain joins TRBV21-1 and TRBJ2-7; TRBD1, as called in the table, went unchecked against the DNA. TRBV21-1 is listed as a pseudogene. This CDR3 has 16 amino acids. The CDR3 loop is CASSIQAGNRDHEQYF. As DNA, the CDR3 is TGTGCCAGCAGCATCCAGGCCGGGAACAGGGACCACGAGCAGTACTTC.

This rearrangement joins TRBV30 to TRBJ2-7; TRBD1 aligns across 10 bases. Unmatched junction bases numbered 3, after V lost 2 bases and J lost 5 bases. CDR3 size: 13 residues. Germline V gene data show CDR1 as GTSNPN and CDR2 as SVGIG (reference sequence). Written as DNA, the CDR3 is TGTGCCTGGAGTCGGGACAGGGGCAACGAGCAGTACTTC. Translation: CAWSRDRGNEQYF.

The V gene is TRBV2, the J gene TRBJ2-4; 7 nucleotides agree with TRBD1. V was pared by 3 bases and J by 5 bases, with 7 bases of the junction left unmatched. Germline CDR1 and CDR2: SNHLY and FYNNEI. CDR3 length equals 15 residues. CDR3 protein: CASSEGQTSQNIQYF. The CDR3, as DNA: TGTGCCAGCAGTGAGGGACAGACCTCCCAAAACATTCAGTACTTC.

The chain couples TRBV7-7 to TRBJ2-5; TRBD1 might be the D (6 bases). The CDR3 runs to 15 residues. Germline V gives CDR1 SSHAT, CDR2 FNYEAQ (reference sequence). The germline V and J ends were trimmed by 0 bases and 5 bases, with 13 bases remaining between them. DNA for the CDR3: TGTGCCAGCAGCTTAGCGGGACACCCCCAGGAGACCCAGTACTTC. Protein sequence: CASSLAGHPQETQYF.

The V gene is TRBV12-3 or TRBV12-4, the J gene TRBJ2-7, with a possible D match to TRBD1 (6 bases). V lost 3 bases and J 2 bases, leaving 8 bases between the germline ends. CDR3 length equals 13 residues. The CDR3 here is CASSFWDTYEQYF. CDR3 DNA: TGTGCCAGCAGTTTCTGGGACACCTACGAGCAGTACTTC.

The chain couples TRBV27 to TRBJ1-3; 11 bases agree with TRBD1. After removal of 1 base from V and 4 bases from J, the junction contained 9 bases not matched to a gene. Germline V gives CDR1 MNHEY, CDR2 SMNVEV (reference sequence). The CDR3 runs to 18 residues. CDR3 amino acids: CASSLFPGQGAIGNTIYF. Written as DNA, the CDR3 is TGTGCCAGCAGTTTATTCCCCGGACAGGGGGCGATCGGAAACACCATATATTTT.

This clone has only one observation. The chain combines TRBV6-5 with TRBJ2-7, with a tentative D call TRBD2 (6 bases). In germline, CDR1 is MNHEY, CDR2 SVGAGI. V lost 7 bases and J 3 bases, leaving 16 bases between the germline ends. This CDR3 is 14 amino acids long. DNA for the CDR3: TGTGCCAGCATCACCCCGGGACTTTACTACGAGCAGTACTTC. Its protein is CASITPGLYYEQYF.

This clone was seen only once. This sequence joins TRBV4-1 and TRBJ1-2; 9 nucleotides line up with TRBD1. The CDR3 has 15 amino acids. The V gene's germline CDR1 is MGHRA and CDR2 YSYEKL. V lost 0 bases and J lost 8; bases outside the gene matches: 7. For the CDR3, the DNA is TGCGCCAGCAGCCAAGAGGGGAGGACAGGGGTCGGCTACACCTTC. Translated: CASSQEGRTGVGYTF.